The sequence of this T cell receptor (beta chain) was determined in a study of T cells expressing NK-cell markers (dated by TCRdb to between 2020 and 2021). Regarding the study in general: TCR beta-chain repertoires were profiled in sorted CD3+CD56+NKG2C+, CD3+CD56+NKG2C- and CD3+CD56-NKG2C+ T-cell subsets from about 8 donors. Of the eight sequenced donors, seven were found to be HCMV-seropositive and one was found to be HCMV-seronegative. All eight donors whose samples were sequenced were randomly selected healthy volunteers, three of them men and five women. The libraries were sequenced on Illumina HiSeq 2000/2500, MiSeq or NextSeq, producing 2 x 150 bp reads. Results and caveats for the whole study, not just this receptor: Those dominant clonotypes were again the most abundant among CD3+CD56-NKG2C+ cells in a few donors, at about 25-60.1%. It remained unclear whether the expanded NKG2C-expressing T cell clones were specific for HCMV antigens. In a handful of donors, the dominant CD3+CD56+NKG2C+ clonotypes were found to rank among the top 10 CD8+ clonotypes and to make up about 1.0-7.0% of CD8+ T cells.

To determine HCMV serostatus, a commercial ELISA kit was used to detect HCMV-specific IgG in serum. Peripheral blood mononuclear cells were isolated from blood by Ficoll density gradient centrifugation. The germline V gene provides CDR1 KGHDR and CDR2 SFDVKD. Its CDR3 holds 17 amino acids, cysteine through phenylalanine. No DNA sequence is on record. The instrument given in TCRdb is Illumina HiSeq 2000. TCR beta cDNA libraries were prepared using 5'RACE template switching, which introduced a universal primer site and unique molecular identifiers. Priming for cDNA synthesis came from the TCR beta constant segment, and two successive PCR amplification steps followed. The source study handled its data this way. MIGEC was used to demultiplex reads and group reads by UMI, and MiTCR was used to assemble and quantify clonotypes. Only TCR cDNA sequences supported by at least two reads were kept to exclude erroneous sequences. The tcR package was used for downstream repertoire analysis, with clonotypes matched between fractions based on CDR3 nucleotide sequence plus V segment. VDJmatch was used to annotate antigen specificity against VDJdb, with one amino acid substitution in CDR3 permitted. Each entry corresponds to one CDR3 protein sequence from reads that TCRdb reprocessed, and DNA is not given. TCRdb's processing, not the study's, gives the V and J calls here. The sample's table covers a few hundred thousand distinct CDR3 sequences. Less than 4.5% of the sample belongs to the ten largest clones.

To note about this clonotype: Its recognized antigen is unknown.

Sequencing was done on a sample of blood T cells: a sorted CD56 or NKG2C T cell subset, CD4+ or CD8+ T cells, or bulk PBMC T cells (not recorded which). This receptor was identified in a man aged 18 to 29 in good health. Donor details come from another sample of the same person, matched by shared clones. This chain joins TRBV24-1 to TRBJ2-6; TCRdb calls TRBD1, which cannot be checked without DNA. The CDR3 has the sequence CATNPRDRATGANVLTF.